This TCR beta chain was found in a study of blood T cells in healthy people across ages. The CDR3 runs to 13 residues. Germline loops: CDR1 KGHDR, CDR2 SFDVKD. A second roughly 6 to 11 cycle PCR used barcoded and J-beta primers. TCRdb independently ran MiXCR on the 5' RACE reads; one entry per CDR3 protein. This repertoire shows hundreds of thousands of distinct CDR3 sequences, less than 45% found once; its top ten account for 25% to 35%. As to this clonotype: The junction departs from the called germline gene at one end, perhaps through a read error.

V gene TRBV24-1 combines with J gene TRBJ1-5; D is perhaps TRBD1 (6 bases). This receptor was taken from a man older than 75 in good health. The sample was blood. The CDR3 protein is CASQQGSNRPQHF. In nucleotides, the CDR3 is TGTGCCAGCCAACAGGGCAGCAATCGGCCCCAGCATTTT.